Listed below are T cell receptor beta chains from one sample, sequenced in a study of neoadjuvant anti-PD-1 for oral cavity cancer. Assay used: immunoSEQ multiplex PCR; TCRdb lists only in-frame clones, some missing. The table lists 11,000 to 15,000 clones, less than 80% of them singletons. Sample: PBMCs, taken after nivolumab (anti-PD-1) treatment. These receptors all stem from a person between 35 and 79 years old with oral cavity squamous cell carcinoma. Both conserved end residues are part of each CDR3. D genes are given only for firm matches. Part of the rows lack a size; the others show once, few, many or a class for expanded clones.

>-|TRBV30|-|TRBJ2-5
CAWSGGGNQETQYF
TGTGCCTGGAGTGGTGGAGGGAACCAAGAGACCCAGTACTTC
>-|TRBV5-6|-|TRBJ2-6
CASSLGKKAPPGANVLTF
TGTGCCAGCAGCTTGGGTAAGAAGGCTCCACCTGGGGCCAACGTCCTGACTTTC
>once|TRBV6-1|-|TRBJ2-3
CASSEFRLGASSTDTQYF
TGTGCCAGCAGTGAATTTCGCTTGGGGGCTTCGAGCACAGATACGCAGTATTTT
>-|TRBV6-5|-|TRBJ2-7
CASSHQGSEQYF
TGTGCCAGCAGTCACCAGGGTAGCGAGCAGTACTTC
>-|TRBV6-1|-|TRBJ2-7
CASKVPGSYSYEQYF
TGTGCCAGCAAGGTACCAGGCAGTTATTCCTACGAGCAGTACTTC
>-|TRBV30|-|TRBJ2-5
CAWSPPPGTETQYF
TGTGCCTGGAGTCCCCCCCCTGGTACGGAGACCCAGTACTTC
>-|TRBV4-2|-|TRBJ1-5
CASSQAVSNQPQHF
TGTGCCAGCAGCCAAGCGGTTAGCAATCAGCCCCAGCATTTT
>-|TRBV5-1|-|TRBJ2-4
CASSLDRAGNIQYF
TGCGCCAGCAGCTTGGACAGGGCGGGAAACATTCAGTACTTC
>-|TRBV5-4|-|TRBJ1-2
CASSSPAGDYGYTF
TGTGCCAGCAGCTCCCCGGCGGGGGACTATGGCTACACCTTC
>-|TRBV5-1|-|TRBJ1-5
CASSLDGGNQPQHF
TGCGCCAGCAGCTTGGATGGGGGCAATCAGCCCCAGCATTTT
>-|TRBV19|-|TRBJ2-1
CASSIDRTKGQFF
TGTGCCAGTAGTATAGATCGGACTAAAGGGCAGTTCTTC
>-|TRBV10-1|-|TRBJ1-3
CASSESGTGNTIYF
TGCGCCAGCAGTGAATCCGGGACTGGAAACACCATATATTTT
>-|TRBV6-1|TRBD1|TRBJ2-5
CATGQGKTQYF
TGTGCCACCGGACAGGGGAAGACCCAGTACTTC
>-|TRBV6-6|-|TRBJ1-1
CASSYPTANTEAFF
TGTGCCAGCAGTTACCCGACAGCGAACACTGAAGCTTTCTTT
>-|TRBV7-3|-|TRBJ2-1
CASSLELGEQFF
TGTGCCAGCAGCCTGGAACTAGGGGAGCAGTTCTTC
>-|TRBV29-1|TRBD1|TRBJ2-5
CSVYPGQAETQYF
TGCAGCGTCTACCCAGGACAGGCGGAGACCCAGTACTTC
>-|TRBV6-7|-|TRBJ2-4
CASSYSGVILAKNIQYF
TGTGCCAGCAGTTACTCCGGGGTAATACTAGCCAAAAACATTCAGTACTTC
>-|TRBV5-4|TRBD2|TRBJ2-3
CASSFGGEDTQYF
TGTGCCAGCAGCTTTGGGGGGGAGGATACGCAGTATTTT
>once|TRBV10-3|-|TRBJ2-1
CAISEPKPNEQFF
TGTGCCATCAGTGAGCCCAAACCGAATGAGCAGTTCTTC
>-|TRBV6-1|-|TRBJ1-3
CASSGRGAKASGNTIYF
TGTGCCAGCAGTGGAAGAGGGGCTAAGGCCTCTGGAAACACCATATATTTT
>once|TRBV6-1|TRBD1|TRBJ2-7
CASSDRGTYEQYF
TGTGCCAGCAGCGACAGGGGAACCTACGAGCAGTACTTC
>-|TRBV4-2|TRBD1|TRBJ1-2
CASSPSGQGGYGYTF
TGTGCCAGCAGCCCCAGCGGACAGGGGGGCTATGGCTACACCTTC
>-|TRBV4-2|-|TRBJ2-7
CASSQGPSYEQYF
TGTGCCAGCAGCCAAGGCCCCTCCTACGAGCAGTACTTC
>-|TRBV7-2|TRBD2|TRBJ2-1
CASSRQVTSGKDEQFF
TGTGCCAGCAGCCGGCAGGTGACTAGCGGGAAAGATGAGCAGTTCTTC
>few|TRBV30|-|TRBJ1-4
CACLGLNNEKLFF
TGTGCCTGTCTGGGACTGAACAATGAAAAACTGTTTTTT
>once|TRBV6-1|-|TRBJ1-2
CASSSQGAGGYTF
TGTGCCAGCAGCTCACAGGGAGCAGGGGGCTACACCTTC
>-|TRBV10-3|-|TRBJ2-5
CAIGVTPEETQYF
TGTGCCATCGGTGTGACTCCCGAGGAGACCCAGTACTTC
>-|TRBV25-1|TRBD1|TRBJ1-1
CASSSQGALNTEAFF
TGTGCCAGCAGTAGCCAGGGGGCGCTGAACACTGAAGCTTTCTTT
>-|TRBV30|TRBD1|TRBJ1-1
CAWIPQGGTEAFF
TGTGCCTGGATCCCTCAGGGGGGAACTGAAGCTTTCTTT
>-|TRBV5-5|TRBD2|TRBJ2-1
CASSFGLAGGPPYNEQFF
TGTGCCAGCAGCTTCGGACTAGCGGGAGGTCCCCCCTACAATGAGCAGTTCTTC
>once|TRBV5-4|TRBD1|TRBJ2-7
CASSLGDRVAEQYF
TGTGCCAGCAGCTTAGGAGACAGGGTCGCCGAGCAGTACTTC
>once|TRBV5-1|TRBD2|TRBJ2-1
CASSTGLAGGELVNEQFF
TGCGCCAGCAGCACCGGACTAGCGGGAGGGGAGTTAGTGAATGAGCAGTTCTTC
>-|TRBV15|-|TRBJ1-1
CATSRGTGPAGTEAFF
TGTGCCACCAGCAGAGGTACAGGGCCGGCCGGCACTGAAGCTTTCTTT
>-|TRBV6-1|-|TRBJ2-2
CASGAFGGSGELFF
TGTGCCAGCGGGGCCTTTGGGGGGTCCGGGGAGCTGTTTTTT
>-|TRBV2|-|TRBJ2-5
CASSPNAERTQYF
TGTGCCAGCAGTCCGAACGCTGAGCGGACCCAGTACTTC
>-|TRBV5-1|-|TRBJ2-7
CASSSTPYEQYF
TGCGCCAGCAGCTCAACGCCCTACGAGCAGTACTTC
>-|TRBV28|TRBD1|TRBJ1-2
CASTSPRTGGSYGYTF
TGTGCCAGCACGTCCCCAAGAACAGGGGGGAGTTATGGCTACACCTTC
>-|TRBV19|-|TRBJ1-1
CASSISQTNTEAFF
TGTGCCAGTAGTATCAGTCAAACGAACACTGAAGCTTTCTTT
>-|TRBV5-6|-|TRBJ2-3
CASSLDSVTDTQYF
TGTGCCAGCAGCTTGGATAGCGTCACAGATACGCAGTATTTT
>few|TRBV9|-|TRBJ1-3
CASSPRTGNTIYF
TGTGCCAGCAGCCCGCGGACTGGAAACACCATATATTTT
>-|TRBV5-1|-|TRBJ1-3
CASSFAAATSGNTIYF
TGCGCCAGCAGCTTCGCGGCAGCTACCTCTGGAAACACCATATATTTT
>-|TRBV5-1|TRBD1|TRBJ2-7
CASSPTGDQTYEQYF
TGCGCCAGCAGCCCGACAGGGGATCAGACCTACGAGCAGTACTTC
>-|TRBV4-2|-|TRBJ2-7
CASSQVEDSYEQYF
TGTGCCAGCAGCCAAGTCGAGGACTCCTACGAGCAGTACTTC
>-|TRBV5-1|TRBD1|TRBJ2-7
CASSLGQGFDEQYF
TGCGCCAGCAGCTTGGGACAGGGGTTCGACGAGCAGTACTTC
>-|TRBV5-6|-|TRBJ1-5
CASSTGEGNQPQHF
TGTGCCAGCAGCACAGGAGAGGGCAATCAGCCCCAGCATTTT
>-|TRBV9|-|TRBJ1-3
CASSVETSGNTIYF
TGTGCCAGCAGCGTAGAGACCTCTGGAAACACCATATATTTT
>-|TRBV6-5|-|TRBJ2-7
CASSSRVEQYF
TGTGCCAGCAGTTCTAGGGTCGAGCAGTACTTC
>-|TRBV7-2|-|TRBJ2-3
CASSLVGRVDTQYF
TGTGCCAGCAGCTTAGTGGGCCGGGTGGATACGCAGTATTTT
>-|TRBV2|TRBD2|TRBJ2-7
CASSERANRARTSAISYEQYF
TGTGCCAGCAGTGAAAGGGCCAATCGGGCTCGGACTAGCGCGATCTCCTACGAGCAGTACTTC